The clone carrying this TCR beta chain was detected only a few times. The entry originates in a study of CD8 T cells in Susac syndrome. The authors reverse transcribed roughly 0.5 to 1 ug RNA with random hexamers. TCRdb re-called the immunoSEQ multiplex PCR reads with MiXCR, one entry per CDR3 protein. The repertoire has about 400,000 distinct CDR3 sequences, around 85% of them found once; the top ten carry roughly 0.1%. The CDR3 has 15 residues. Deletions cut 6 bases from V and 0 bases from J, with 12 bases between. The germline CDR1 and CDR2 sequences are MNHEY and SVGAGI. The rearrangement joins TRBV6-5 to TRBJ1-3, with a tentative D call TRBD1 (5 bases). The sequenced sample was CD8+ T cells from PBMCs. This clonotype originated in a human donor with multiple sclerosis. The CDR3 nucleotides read TGTGCCAGCAGCCTAAAGGGGATCTCTGGAAACACCATATATTTT. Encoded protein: CASSLKGISGNTIYF.